These 2 T cell receptor beta chains originate from one sample sequenced in a study of PD-1 blockade in classical Hodgkin lymphoma. Generated by immunoSEQ multiplex PCR, the TCRdb table keeps only in-frame clones and is missing some. The sample includes about 96,000 clones, about 92% of them seen just once. Indicated time point: cycle 4 day 1 (C4D1), after 6 weeks of nivolumab. Brentuximab vedotin exposure varied, and every patient relapsed after autologous stem cell transplantation. The sequenced sample was peripheral blood mononuclear cells (PBMCs), obtained before the fourth cycle of nivolumab. These receptors were obtained from a human donor with classical Hodgkin lymphoma.

This clone was detected only once. The junction differs from germline at one of its ends, possibly a read error. The rearrangement joins TRBV5-6 to TRBJ2-5; 8 bases match TRBD1. Per germline, CDR1 SGHDT and CDR2 YYEEEE. CDR3 size: 15 residues. CDR3 DNA: TGTGCCAACAGCTTGGCGCGGACAGGGAAAGAGACCCAGTACTTC. It translates to CANSLARTGKETQYF.

This clone was counted only a few times. This chain joins TRBV28 and TRBJ2-7, with TRBD1 matching over 9 bases. The CDR3 loop spans 14 amino acids. The J segment lost 3 bases and the V segment lost 3 bases, leaving 3 bases of the junction unmatched. Germline V CDR1 and CDR2: MDHEN, SYDVKM. The DNA of the CDR3 is TGTGCCAGCAGTTTGACAGGGGGGAACTACGAGCAGTACTTC. It translates to CASSLTGGNYEQYF.